A single T cell receptor (beta chain) is shown here with its context. Data came from immunoSEQ multiplex PCR; TCRdb stores just in-frame clones and leaves some out. The sample has approximately 90,000 clones, 93% seen once; the top ten hold approximately 1.5%. This sample was taken from a study of Tregs in tolerant kidney transplant recipients. The V end lost 5 bases, the J end lost 11 bases, and 15 bases lay between the germline ends. The CDR3 runs 12 residues. Germline CDR1 and CDR2: SEHNR and FQNEAQ (reference sequence). Recipients received nonmyeloablative bone marrow transplants from related graft donors, with transient mixed chimerism.

This chain connects TRBV7-9 to TRBJ1-1; the D gene is possibly TRBD1 (5 bases). The receptor was isolated from a human patient who received a combined kidney and bone marrow transplant. Some T cells may arise from the graft donor. The sequencing used CD4+ T cells from blood (PBMCs), collected 12 months after the transplant. The DNA for the CDR3 is TGTGCCAGCAGCGCCAACCACAGGACGGCTTTCTTT. The encoded protein is CASSANHRTAFF.